Each of the 31 T cell receptor beta chains below was sequenced from the same sample in a study of T and B cells in COVID-19 patients. Blood genomic DNA input for TRB amplification was about 240-550 ng. TRB rearrangements were amplified by multiplex PCR with BIOMED2 TRB-A/B primers. MiXCR, run by TCRdb on the multiplex PCR reads, gives a single entry per CDR3 protein. The repertoire holds fewer than 15,000 distinct CDR3 sequences, under 35% seen once, with around 7% in the top ten. Sequencing was performed on blood. Source of these receptors: a human donor who had recovered from COVID-19.

The V gene is TRBV6-5, the J gene TRBJ2-1, with 11 bases matching TRBD2. The J segment lost 4 bases and the V segment lost 6 bases, leaving 8 bases of the junction unmatched. The CDR3 covers 16 residues. CDR1 is MNHEY, CDR2 SVGAGI, per germline. Here the CDR3 DNA reads TGTGCCAGCAGCTCTCTAGCGGGGGGCGAGTACAATGAGCAGTTCTTC. Protein sequence: CASSSLAGGEYNEQFF.

V gene TRBV20-1 combines with J gene TRBJ2-5; 7 bases align to TRBD2. CDR3 length equals 17 residues. CDR1 is DFQATT, CDR2 SNEGSKA, per germline (reference sequence). V shed 1 base, J shed 4 bases, and the junction held 15 bases outside the gene matches. The CDR3 spells CSARVGGVGWRGETQYF. CDR3 coding DNA: TGCAGTGCTAGAGTGGGGGGGGTTGGATGGCGGGGAGAGACCCAGTACTTC.

The rearrangement joins TRBV29-1 to TRBJ2-1; 14 positions agree with TRBD2. The V gene end was trimmed by 5 bases and the J gene end by 4 bases; junction bases not matched to a gene: 4. In germline, CDR1 is SQVTM, CDR2 ANQGSEA. This CDR3 is 15 amino acids long. The CDR3 region is CSVRTSGRSYNEQFF. In DNA form, the CDR3 reads TGCAGCGTTAGGACTAGCGGGAGGTCTTACAATGAGCAGTTCTTC.

J is TRBJ1-6 and V is TRBV30; D is unclear. The CDR3 runs to 18 residues. Germline V gene lookup returns CDR1 GTSNPN and CDR2 SVGIG (reference sequence). Trimming removed 0 bases at V and 0 bases at J, with 15 bases between. The CDR3 region has the DNA TGTGCCTGGAGTGTAACTAGAGGGCTTGGCTCCTATAATTCACCCCTCCACTTT. This encodes CAWSVTRGLGSYNSPLHF.

The V call is TRBV12-3 or TRBV12-4, the J call TRBJ1-2; maybe TRBD1 (5 bases). Trimming removed 0 bases from V and 2 bases from J, with 7 bases in between. CDR3 size: 14 residues. CDR3: CASSLAQGNYGYTF. CDR3 nucleotides: TGTGCCAGCAGTTTAGCGCAGGGCAACTATGGCTACACCTTC.

This clonotype is labeled medium-sized. V is TRBV5-4 and J is TRBJ2-2; D perhaps matches TRBD1 (5 bases). Trimming stripped 0 bases from V and 7 bases from J, with 7 bases between. This CDR3 spans 13 amino acids. Per germline, CDR1 SGHNT and CDR2 YYREEE (reference sequence). CDR3 DNA sequence: TGTGCCAGCAGCTTGGACCAGGGCGGGGAGCTGTTTTTT. Its translation: CASSLDQGGELFF.

This clonotype has only a few counts. The chain employs TRBV5-1 and TRBJ2-7; D might be TRBD1 or TRBD2, each matching 5 bases. V lost 5 bases, J lost 2 bases, and 14 bases lay in between. The CDR3 consists of 14 residues. Germline-derived CDR1 and CDR2 are SGHRS and YFSETQ. CDR3 sequence (DNA): TGCGCCAGCAGACCCGGGGCTTCGCCCTACGAGCAGTACTTC. Translating it yields CASRPGASPYEQYF.

At least ten counts were recorded for this clonotype. This rearrangement joins TRBV19 to TRBJ1-1; D gene unclear. Germline CDR1 is LNHDA and CDR2 is SQIVND (reference sequence). Trimming shortened V by 3 bases and J by 0 bases, and 8 bases separated the two germline ends. The CDR3 loop spans 14 amino acids. The CDR3 is CASSMESVNTEAFF. The CDR3 DNA is TGTGCCAGTAGTATGGAGTCCGTGAACACTGAAGCTTTCTTT.

The J gene is TRBJ2-7, the V gene TRBV29-1; 10 nucleotides line up with TRBD2. Germline V gene sequence: CDR1 SQVTM, CDR2 ANQGSEA. The CDR3 has 14 amino acids. The trim removed 6 bases at V and 0 bases at J, leaving 5 bases unmatched. This CDR3 reads CSVGGLAASYEQYF. Here the CDR3 DNA reads TGCAGCGTCGGAGGACTAGCGGCCTCCTACGAGCAGTACTTC.

The V call is TRBV27, the J call TRBJ2-3; 9 nucleotides agree with TRBD1. The germline CDR1 and CDR2 sequences are MNHEY and SMNVEV (reference sequence). CDR3 length equals 16 residues. With 5 bases clipped from V and 2 bases from J, the junction kept 8 bases outside the gene matches. The CDR3 reads CASSPAGTGITDTQYF. In DNA, the CDR3 is TGTGCCAGCAGTCCCGCCGGGACAGGGATCACAGATACGCAGTATTTT.

This clonotype turned up a few times. V usage is TRBV6-6 and J usage is TRBJ1-4; tentative D call: TRBD1 (6 bases). The CDR3 covers 14 residues. The V gene's germline CDR1 is MNHNY and CDR2 SVGAGI (reference sequence). Trimming pared 2 bases from V and 2 bases from J, leaving 6 bases between. CDR3 region: CASSYRGTNEKLFF. The CDR3 DNA reads TGTGCCAGCAGTTACAGGGGGACTAATGAAAAACTGTTTTTT.

This clonotype was seen a single time. The gene calls are TRBV7-2 and TRBJ1-1, with TRBD1 as a possible D gene (6 bases). V gave up 0 bases and J gave up 1 base, with 9 bases separating them. Germline V gene lookup returns CDR1 SGHTA and CDR2 FQGNSA. The CDR3 is 15 amino acids. CDR3 in amino acids: CASSLAQGKNTEAFF. The CDR3, as DNA: TGTGCCAGCAGCTTAGCGCAGGGGAAGAACACTGAAGCTTTCTTT.

By its share, this clonotype is medium-sized (0.01 to 0.1%). The chain joins TRBV19 to TRBJ2-3, with TRBD2 matching 7 bases. The junction had 12 bases not matched to a gene; V was cut back by 5 bases and J by 4 bases. This CDR3 contains 16 residues. Germline assignment: CDR1 LNHDA and CDR2 SQIVND (reference sequence). CDR3 sequence (DNA): TGTGCCAGTAGTCAACTAGCGTCTCTCGTGGCAGATACGCAGTATTTT. The encoded protein is CASSQLASLVADTQYF.

The count of this clonotype is one. A read error may explain this, as a much larger clone is one base away. The chain links TRBV19 to TRBJ1-1; no firm D call. Looked up from germline, CDR1 is LNHDA and CDR2 is SQIVND (reference sequence). There are 14 residues in the CDR3. Trimming cost V 6 bases and J 2 bases, with 13 bases left between them. CDR3 in amino acids: CASRKKATNTEAFF. In DNA form, the CDR3 reads TGTGCCAGTAGGAAAAAGGCGACAAACACTGAAGCTTTCTTT.

This clonotype is termed medium-sized. The chain employs TRBV19 and TRBJ1-1, with TRBD1 identical over 7 bases. V gave up 6 bases and J gave up 8 bases; unmatched junction bases: 6. The CDR3 spans 12 residues. Per germline, CDR1 LNHDA and CDR2 SQIVND (reference sequence). The CDR3 nucleotides are TGTGCCAGTAGCGGCGACAGGGCCGAAGCTTTCTTT. It yields the protein CASSGDRAEAFF.

Points on this clonotype: It may be a read error: a sequence one base away is much more abundant. This rearrangement joins TRBV6-5 to TRBJ2-4, with D possibly being TRBD2 (6 bases). The tail of the sequence fits TRBJ2-7 better, so the J call may be wrong. Germline lookup yields CDR1 MNHEY and CDR2 SVGAGI. The CDR3 totals 16 residues. The CDR3 sequence: CAISYSRGDFSYEQYF. CDR3 nucleotide sequence: TGTGCCATCAGTTACTCCCGAGGGGACTTCTCCTACGAGCAGTACTTC.

In its sample, this clonotype was seen many times. The rearrangement uses TRBV6-2 or TRBV6-3 and TRBJ2-1; 13 bases are shared with TRBD2. The CDR3 has 17 residues. Germline CDR1 MNHEY, CDR2 SVGEGT. J lost 7 bases, V lost 6 bases, and 12 bases had no gene match. CDR3 amino acids: CASSLGLAGVRGNEQFF. CDR3 coding DNA: TGTGCCAGCAGCCTCGGACTAGCGGGAGTGAGGGGGAATGAGCAGTTCTTC.

CDR3 protein: CASSSRTSGGAWTGELFF. The DNA for the CDR3 is TGTGCCAGCAGCTCGCGGACTAGCGGGGGGGCGTGGACCGGGGAGCTGTTTTTT. This rearrangement joins TRBV7-9 to TRBJ2-2; the match to TRBD2 covers 15 bases. Germline loops: CDR1 SEHNR, CDR2 FQNEAQ (reference sequence). The V and J ends lost 4 bases and 5 bases, in that order; junction bases with no gene match: 8. The CDR3 contains 18 residues.

This clonotype was detected many times. The J gene is TRBJ2-7, the V gene TRBV13; the D gene is possibly TRBD2 (5 bases). CDR3 length equals 13 residues. Germline values: CDR1 PRHDT, CDR2 FYEKMQ (reference sequence). V lost 4 bases, J lost 5 bases, and 12 bases lay in between. CDR3 nucleotides: TGTGCCAGCAGCTCCGGGAAAGGCGACGAGCAGTACTTC. Translated, it gives CASSSGKGDEQYF.

This clonotype was observed a handful of times. This chain connects TRBV18 to TRBJ2-5; D is possibly TRBD2 (5 bases). The ends were cut back, 4 bases at V and 5 bases at J, with 23 bases in the middle. The CDR3 consists of 17 residues. The germline CDR1 and CDR2 sequences are KGHSH and LQKENI. Here the CDR3 reads CASSHREPLVRVETQYF. DNA for the CDR3: TGTGCCAGCTCACACCGCGAGCCTTTGGTGCGGGTGGAGACCCAGTACTTC.

The rearrangement joins TRBV7-2 to TRBJ1-6; D might be TRBD1 (6 bases). The germline CDR1 and CDR2 sequences are SGHTA and FQGNSA. V shed 1 base and J shed 9 bases, with 10 bases lying between them. The length of the CDR3 is 14 residues. CDR3 region: CASSLVEGGSPLHF. For the CDR3, the DNA is TGTGCCAGCAGCTTAGTTGAAGGGGGTTCACCCCTCCACTTT.

The table lists this clonotype with a few counts. The chain uses TRBV27 and TRBJ1-2; TRBD1 matches 7 bases. Looked up from germline, CDR1 is MNHEY and CDR2 is SMNVEV (reference sequence). V lost 8 bases to trimming and J lost 6 bases; unmatched junction nucleotides: 9. The CDR3 contains 13 residues. The CDR3 DNA reads as TGTGCCAGCGCCCCAGGACAGGTTAATGGCTACACCTTC. Residues: CASAPGQVNGYTF.

This clonotype was found a few times. The chain uses TRBV6-2 or TRBV6-3 and TRBJ2-5, with 10 bases that match TRBD1. Germline V gene sequence: CDR1 MNHEY, CDR2 SVGEGT. The V segment lost 4 bases and the J segment 7 bases; nucleotides outside the gene matches: 9. The CDR3 runs 15 residues. CDR3 bases: TGTGCCAGCAGTTCGTACGGACAGGGGGATTTGACCCAGTACTTC. This gives the protein CASSSYGQGDLTQYF.

V and J are TRBV6-2 or TRBV6-3 and TRBJ1-3; no clear D gene. CDR1 is MNHEY, CDR2 SVGEGT, per germline. The CDR3 has 13 residues. V was clipped by 5 bases and J by 11 bases, with 16 bases between them. The CDR3 DNA follows: TGTGCCAGCAGTCCCGTTATTCGGAGCGCCATATATTTT. This encodes CASSPVIRSAIYF.

This chain uses TRBV30 with TRBJ1-5; D call uncertain. The CDR3 spans 11 residues. V shed 5 bases and J shed 3 bases, with 5 bases lying between them. The germline V gene has CDR1 GTSNPN and CDR2 SVGIG (reference sequence). The CDR3 here is CAWGFNQPQHF. CDR3 in DNA: TGTGCCTGGGGGTTCAATCAGCCCCAGCATTTT.

This clonotype is medium-sized in the sample. V and J are TRBV19 and TRBJ2-7; 7 bases line up with TRBD1. The V segment lost 3 bases and the J segment 2 bases; nucleotides outside the gene matches: 7. Germline V lookup: CDR1 LNHDA, CDR2 SQIVND (reference sequence). The CDR3 has 15 residues. CDR3 in amino acids: CASSMDGTAAYEQYF. The CDR3, as DNA: TGTGCCAGTAGTATGGACGGGACAGCGGCCTACGAGCAGTACTTC.

This clonotype occurred many times. The chain couples TRBV19 to TRBJ1-1; D may be TRBD1 (6 bases). The CDR3 is 17 residues long. Germline CDR1 is LNHDA and CDR2 is SQIVND (reference sequence). Trimming pared 4 bases from V and 0 bases from J, leaving 18 bases between. The chain's CDR3 is CASSKRGTYIMNTEAFF. CDR3 nucleotide sequence: TGTGCCAGTAGTAAGAGGGGGACATACATCATGAACACTGAAGCTTTCTTT.

The genes are TRBV4-3 and TRBJ2-7; 8 bases align to TRBD2. After removal of 0 bases from V and 1 base from J, the junction contained 11 bases not matched to a gene. Germline lookup yields CDR1 LGHNA and CDR2 YSLEER. This CDR3 spans 18 amino acids. The DNA of the CDR3 is TGCGCCAGCAGCCAAGAGGCGGCGGGGGGAGTCGGGTCCTACGAGCAGTACTTC. This codes for CASSQEAAGGVGSYEQYF.

V is TRBV19 and J is TRBJ1-1, with D uncertain. Looked up from germline, CDR1 is LNHDA and CDR2 is SQIVND (reference sequence). This CDR3 region has 13 residues. V dropped 1 base and J dropped 3 bases, with 6 bases sitting between them. The CDR3 spells CASSIGRDTEAFF. DNA of the CDR3: TGTGCCAGTAGTATAGGCCGGGACACTGAAGCTTTCTTT.

This chain connects TRBV12-3 or TRBV12-4 to TRBJ1-5; tentatively, D is TRBD1 (6 bases). This CDR3 spans 15 amino acids. V lost 6 bases, J lost 3 bases, and 15 bases lay in between. CDR3 loop: CASRATGTTNQPQHF. CDR3 DNA sequence: TGTGCCAGCAGAGCCACCGGGACAACCAATCAGCCCCAGCATTTT.

V and J are TRBV6-5 and TRBJ1-1; D is unclear. Germline values: CDR1 MNHEY, CDR2 SVGAGI. V was pared by 6 bases and J by 10 bases, with 18 bases between. The CDR3 is made up of 13 amino acids. The DNA of the CDR3 is TGTGCCAGCAGCACCACCGACCCCCCCATAGCTTTCTTT. This gives the protein CASSTTDPPIAFF.